The rows below give T cell receptor beta chains drawn from one sample of a study of T cell responses to AZD1222 COVID-19 vaccine. Profiling relied on immunoSEQ multiplex PCR, and the TCRdb table lists in-frame clones only, not all of them. The sample lists approximately 150,000 clones; roughly 90% were seen once. The sequencing used peripheral blood, collected 28 days after the second AZD1222 dose. All receptors derive from an adult who received the AZD1222 COVID-19 vaccine. CDR3s include the opening cysteine and the closing phenylalanine or tryptophan. The D gene is left open where the match is weak.

d_gene	j_gene	v_gene	CDR3aa	CDR3nt
-	TRBJ1-2	TRBV5-1	CASRAPRTDTTNYGYTF	TGCGCCAGCAGGGCCCCCCGGACTGACACGACTAACTATGGCTACACCTTC
-	TRBJ2-1	TRBV7-3	CASSSQQGGGEQFF	TGTGCCAGCAGCTCCCAACAGGGAGGGGGTGAGCAGTTCTTC
-	TRBJ1-3	TRBV25-1	CASSDRAGGGNTIYF	TGTGCCAGCAGTGACCGAGCGGGGGGTGGAAACACCATATATTTT
-	TRBJ1-4	TRBV19	CASRDGVLPNEKLFF	TGTGCCAGTAGAGATGGGGTGTTACCTAATGAAAAACTGTTTTTT
-	TRBJ2-3	TRBV5-1	CASSRIGGTDTQYF	TGCGCCAGCAGCAGGATAGGGGGCACAGATACGCAGTATTTT
-	TRBJ2-4	TRBV19	CASSAQTRNIQYF	TGTGCCAGTAGTGCCCAAACCCGGAACATTCAGTACTTC
-	TRBJ1-4	TRBV3-1/TRBV3-2	CASSLLTGPTDEKLFF	TGTGCCAGCAGCCTACTGACCGGGCCAACGGATGAAAAACTGTTTTTT
-	TRBJ2-1	TRBV7-8	CASSPASGVYEQFF	TGTGCCAGCAGCCCCGCATCAGGGGTTTACGAGCAGTTCTTC
TRBD1	TRBJ1-2	TRBV5-4	CASLDRGQGYGYTF	TGTGCCAGCTTGGACAGGGGGCAAGGCTATGGCTACACCTTC
-	TRBJ1-2	TRBV28	CASSQGTAWLGYTF	TGTGCCAGCAGTCAAGGGACCGCGTGGTTGGGCTACACCTTC
-	TRBJ1-2	TRBV7-9	CASSSKGGYTNYGYTF	TGTGCCAGCAGCTCCAAGGGGGGTTACACTAACTATGGCTACACCTTC
TRBD1	TRBJ1-5	TRBV2	CASSAGDRDGNQPQHF	TGTGCCAGCAGTGCGGGGGACAGGGATGGCAATCAGCCCCAGCATTTT
-	TRBJ1-2	TRBV7-8	CASSSLLGPANYGYTF	TGTGCCAGCAGCTCGTTACTCGGCCCCGCTAACTATGGCTACACCTTC
TRBD1	TRBJ1-2	TRBV7-9	CASRQVAGTGNGYTF	TGTGCCAGCAGGCAAGTAGCCGGGACAGGAAATGGCTACACCTTC
TRBD1	TRBJ1-3	TRBV19	CASSIEGRGAGNTIYF	TGTGCCAGTAGTATAGAGGGCAGGGGGGCTGGAAACACCATATATTTT
-	TRBJ2-7	TRBV7-2	CASSFGDGGLYEQYF	TGTGCCAGCAGCTTTGGGGATGGGGGACTCTACGAGCAGTACTTC
TRBD1	TRBJ1-5	TRBV10-2	CASSELWTGPNQPQHF	TGCGCCAGCAGTGAGTTGTGGACAGGGCCCAATCAGCCCCAGCATTTT